This T cell receptor beta chain is drawn from a study of blood T cell repertoires in COVID-19. For the study at large: In each case, the material was cDNA or gDNA derived from T cells, B-cell-depleted T cells, or PBMCs.

There are 15 residues in the CDR3. V lost 5 bases, J lost 2 bases, and 13 bases lay in between. Germline V gene data show CDR1 as SQVTM and CDR2 as ANQGSEA. Clones were read by immunoSEQ multiplex PCR, and TCRdb kept only the in-frame ones, dropping some. The sample lists roughly 250,000 clones, 84% seen once, with roughly 8.6% in the top ten. The genes are TRBV29-1 and TRBJ2-6, with D possibly being TRBD1 (5 bases). The source of this sequence is a human donor in a cohort sampled during active COVID-19. Sequencing input: peripheral blood. The CDR3 sequence is CSVKVQGTGANVLTF. The CDR3 DNA reads as TGCAGCGTTAAAGTCCAGGGAACTGGGGCCAACGTCCTGACTTTC.